A single sample gave rise to the 21 T cell receptor beta chains below, sequenced in a study of prognosis after radiotherapy for stage I lung cancer. Multiplex PCR in two rounds served to amplify TCR beta CDR3 from genomic DNA. First-round PCR used primers specific to each TRBV and TRBJ gene. TCRdb reanalysed the multiplex PCR reads using MiXCR and keeps one entry per CDR3 protein. The table records tens of thousands of distinct CDR3 sequences, approximately 43% of them present only once. Sequences were derived from PBMCs, sampled before or after stereotactic body radiation therapy (not recorded which). Receptors were obtained from a donor aged 50 or older with non-small cell lung cancer.

In its sample, this clonotype was seen many times. The chain employs TRBV30 and TRBJ2-5; D ambiguous. V was cut by 3 bases and J by 5 bases, with 7 bases left in between. The CDR3 has 11 residues. The V gene's germline CDR1 is GTSNPN and CDR2 SVGIG (reference sequence). CDR3: CAWSVRETQYF. The CDR3 DNA is TGTGCCTGGAGCGTGAGGGAGACCCAGTACTTC.

A remark on this clonotype: This sequence may be a read error, since a much larger clone differs from it by one base. The genes are TRBV6-1 and TRBJ1-4; no firm D call. V was pared by 4 bases and J by 4 bases, with 16 bases between. Germline V CDR1 and CDR2: MNHNS, SASEGT. The CDR3 sequence is 16 residues long. The CDR3 is CASSVRPGVLNEKLFF. DNA for the CDR3: TGTGCCAGCAGTGTGAGACCGGGAGTCCTTAATGAAAAACTGTTTTTT.

In its sample, this clonotype was seen once. The chain carries TRBV3-1 and TRBJ1-5; D gene ambiguous. Trimming took off 2 bases at V and 0 bases at J, with 5 bases between the two ends. CDR3 length equals 14 residues. Germline V lookup: CDR1 LGHDT, CDR2 YNNKEL (reference sequence). Written as DNA, the CDR3 is TGTGCCAGCAGCCAACGGGATAGCAATCAGCCCCAGCATTTT. Its protein is CASSQRDSNQPQHF. The full variable domain, with the rest looked up from reference TRBV3-1 and TRBJ1-5, is DTAVSQTPKYLVTQMGNDKSIKCEQNLGHDTMYWYKQDSKKFLKIMFSYNNKELIINETVPNRFSPKSPDKAHLNLHINSLELGDSAVYFCASSQRDSNQPQHFGDGTRLSIL.

This clonotype was counted only a few times. A far larger clone is a single base away, which makes a read error likely. V is TRBV6-9 and J is TRBJ2-2, with unresolved D. The CDR3 is made up of 13 amino acids. Per the germline V gene, CDR1 is MNHGY and CDR2 is SVAAGI. The CDR3 sequence: CAISYGRTGELFF. The DNA of the CDR3 is TGTGCCATCAGTTACGGGCGAACCGGGGAGCTGTTTTTT.

About this clonotype: This may come from a read error, since a much larger clone is one base off. The chain is built from TRBV10-3 and TRBJ2-7; D gene ambiguous. This CDR3 is built from 14 residues. Germline V gene sequence: CDR1 ENHRY, CDR2 SYGVKD. CDR3 DNA sequence: TGTGCCATCATTGAGTCGGGCCGAGCCTACGAGCAGTACTTC. It codes for CAIIESGRAYEQYF.

In this sample, this clonotype turned up many times. This chain links TRBV5-8 with TRBJ1-5; D gene uncertain. Germline-derived CDR1 and CDR2 are SGHTS and YDEGEE. This CDR3 region has 15 residues. The V and J ends lost 0 bases and 2 bases respectively, with 9 bases between them. The DNA for the CDR3 is TGTGCCAGCAGCTTGGGGCAGCCCGGCAATCAGCCCCAGCATTTT. Amino acid sequence: CASSLGQPGNQPQHF.

Relative to its sample, this clonotype is medium-sized. The chain combines TRBV20-1 with TRBJ2-1, with D possibly matching TRBD1 (5 bases). The CDR3 length is 14 residues. Germline lookup yields CDR1 DFQATT and CDR2 SNEGSKA (reference sequence). V lost 0 bases and J lost 7, with 13 bases in between. The CDR3 DNA reads as TGCAGTGCTAGAGAAGGCAGGGCAACGAATGAGCAGTTCTTC. Translation: CSAREGRATNEQFF.

The sample holds many counts of this clonotype. The chain uses TRBV19 and TRBJ2-7; D possibly corresponds to TRBD2 (6 bases). Germline assignment: CDR1 LNHDA and CDR2 SQIVND (reference sequence). The CDR3 sequence is 14 residues long. V lost 5 bases, J lost 2 bases, and 13 bases lay in between. CDR3 coding DNA: TGTGCCAGTAGTCCCCGGGGAGGTGCCTACGAGCAGTACTTC. As protein: CASSPRGGAYEQYF.

This clonotype came up many times. The genes are TRBV15 and TRBJ2-3, with a possible D match to TRBD1 (5 bases). The length of the CDR3 is 14 residues. V was pared by 6 bases and J by 1 base, with 11 bases between. Germline values: CDR1 LNHNV, CDR2 YYDKDF (reference sequence). DNA for the CDR3: TGTGCCACCAGGGGGCGTCTCGGCACAGATACGCAGTATTTT. This codes for CATRGRLGTDTQYF.

This rearrangement joins TRBV28 to TRBJ2-5, with 9 bases matching TRBD2. This CDR3 has 15 amino acids. V trimming: 7 bases; J trimming: 4 bases; junction bases outside the gene matches: 10. The V gene's germline CDR1 is MDHEN and CDR2 SYDVKM. The CDR3 is CASILRGLARETQYF. DNA of the CDR3: TGTGCCAGCATTCTTCGGGGACTAGCACGAGAGACCCAGTACTTC.

Many counts were recorded for this clonotype. The V and J genes are TRBV7-2 and TRBJ2-7; no clear D gene. The ends were cut back, 8 bases at V and 3 bases at J, with 11 bases in the middle. Germline V gene sequence: CDR1 SGHTA, CDR2 FQGNSA. The CDR3 totals 12 residues. CDR3 sequence (DNA): TGTGCCAGCGGGCGGAACGACTACGAGCAGTACTTC. Protein sequence: CASGRNDYEQYF.

This clonotype was observed many times. The chain couples TRBV7-9 to TRBJ1-4; D is ambiguous. The CDR3 covers 15 residues. Germline CDR1 SEHNR, CDR2 FQNEAQ (reference sequence). V was clipped by 1 base and J by 8 bases, with 14 bases between them. DNA of the CDR3: TGTGCCAGCAGCTTAGGGTCCAGCAGAGGGGAAAAACTGTTTTTT. This gives the protein CASSLGSSRGEKLFF.

This clonotype was seen ten or more times. The chain has TRBV11-3 and TRBJ2-5; TRBD1 agrees at 7 bases. Trimming took 1 base from V and 1 from J; bases not matched to a gene: 0. The CDR3 totals 14 residues. The germline CDR1 and CDR2 sequences are SGHNT and YENEEA. DNA of the CDR3: TGTGCCAGCAGCTTAGGGGACAGCCAAGAGACCCAGTACTTC. Its protein is CASSLGDSQETQYF.

This clonotype was detected many times. The chain has TRBV27 and TRBJ1-1; no clear D. Trimming cost V 2 bases and J 1 base, with 8 bases left between them. CDR3 length equals 14 residues. Germline lookup yields CDR1 MNHEY and CDR2 SMNVEV (reference sequence). CDR3 sequence (DNA): TGTGCCAGCAGTTTAGATGGCGGGAACACTGAAGCTTTCTTT. It specifies CASSLDGGNTEAFF.

This clonotype was counted ten times or more. The rearrangement links TRBV11-3 to TRBJ2-3, with 16 nucleotides matching TRBD2. CDR1 SGHNT and CDR2 YENEEA come from the germline V gene. The J segment lost 6 bases and the V segment lost 3 bases, leaving 9 bases of the junction unmatched. CDR3 length: 18 residues. The CDR3 DNA reads as TGTGCCAGCAGCTTCGGGACTAGCGGGAGGGCCGAATCGGATACGCAGTATTTT. Protein sequence: CASSFGTSGRAESDTQYF.

This chain uses TRBV11-3 with TRBJ1-1; the match to TRBD1 covers 8 bases. This CDR3 has 14 residues. Per the germline V gene, CDR1 is SGHNT and CDR2 is YENEEA. Trimming at V came to 4 bases and at J to 4 bases, leaving 5 bases not matched to a gene. In nucleotides, the CDR3 is TGTGCCAGCAGCTCGACCGGGACAGGCACTGAAGCTTTCTTT. Amino acid sequence: CASSSTGTGTEAFF.

There are a few counts of this clonotype. The chain joins TRBV5-1 to TRBJ2-1; 11 bases line up with TRBD2. The CDR3 is 17 residues long. Germline CDR1 SGHRS, CDR2 YFSETQ. V shed 0 bases, J shed 9 bases, and the junction held 11 bases outside the gene matches. The CDR3 loop reads CASSLGAASGGSGEQFF. The CDR3 DNA is TGCGCCAGCAGCTTGGGGGCGGCTAGCGGGGGGTCTGGTGAGCAGTTCTTC.

Details on this clonotype: A much larger clone differs from this one at a single base, so this may be a read error. As DNA, the CDR3 is TGTGCCATCAAGGCTAGCGGGTCCTACAATGATCAGTTCTTC. It yields the protein CAIKASGSYNDQFF. The chain is built from TRBV10-3 and TRBJ2-1; 8 bases match TRBD2. Per the germline V gene, CDR1 is ENHRY and CDR2 is SYGVKD. The CDR3 totals 14 residues.

There are many counts of this clonotype. This CDR3 reads CSAITGTDGEQYF. DNA for the CDR3: TGCAGTGCTATAACCGGGACAGATGGCGAGCAGTACTTC. The chain employs TRBV20-1 and TRBJ2-7, with TRBD1 matching over 7 bases. This CDR3 region has 13 residues. V gave up 4 bases and J gave up 6 bases; unmatched junction bases: 9. Germline loops: CDR1 DFQATT, CDR2 SNEGSKA (reference sequence).

This clonotype was observed a handful of times. A single base separates this from a much larger clone, so it may be a read error. V gene TRBV6-2 or TRBV6-3 combines with J gene TRBJ1-5; D is ambiguous. The CDR3 runs to 15 residues. CDR1 MNHEY and CDR2 SVGEGT come from the germline V gene. Trimming stripped 6 bases from V and 2 bases from J, with 14 bases between. The CDR3, as DNA: TGTGCCAGCAGAAACGGGTTTGGGTGCAATCAGCCCCAGCATTTT. Translation gives CASRNGFGCNQPQHF.

In its sample, this clonotype was seen many times. V gene TRBV30 combines with J gene TRBJ2-7, with D possibly matching TRBD1 (6 bases). The V end lost 2 bases, the J end lost 2 bases, and 16 bases lay between the germline ends. The CDR3 loop spans 15 amino acids. The germline V gene has CDR1 GTSNPN and CDR2 SVGIG (reference sequence). DNA for the CDR3: TGTGCCTGGAGTTTTGGACAGTTACCAACCTACGAGCAGTACTTC. Its translation: CAWSFGQLPTYEQYF.